The clone carrying this T cell receptor beta chain has at least ten counts. As yet, its antigen is unknown. Time point noted: patch test 1, 2 weeks after DPC sensitization. Stated treatment: therapeutic diphenylcyclopropenone sensitization with weekly scalp DPC. Extraction of total RNA was performed on unfractionated whole blood. These data are taken from a study of human T cells and chemical hapten exposure. Background on the study: Diphenylcyclopropenone was applied weekly to patients' scalps across the approximately 25-week study.

This CDR3 has 13 residues. CDR1 is DFQATT and CDR2 is SNEGSKA in the germline V gene (reference sequence). V dropped 6 bases and J dropped 4 bases, with 15 bases sitting between them. General study points: Donors' alopecia may make their immune response differ from healthy people's.

In the original analysis: Sampled TCR counts reached a median of 95,638 per sample, with values ranging from about 23,224 to 690,600. TCRdb itself ran the RACE reads through MiXCR, one entry per CDR3 protein. TCRdb, rather than the study authors, made the V and J calls. The sample records 40,000 or so distinct CDR3 sequences, just under 4% being singletons. This sequence originates from a man in his forties or fifties with alopecia areata. Some clones in this sample may be carry-over from other donors' samples. Sequenced material: whole blood, taken in connection with sensitization to the hapten diphenylcyclopropenone (DPC). The rearrangement links TRBV20-1 to TRBJ1-1, with D tentatively TRBD1 (5 bases). CDR3 sequence reads: CSAITGEGTEAFF. Written as DNA, the CDR3 is TGCAGTGCAATCACAGGTGAGGGCACTGAAGCTTTCTTT.